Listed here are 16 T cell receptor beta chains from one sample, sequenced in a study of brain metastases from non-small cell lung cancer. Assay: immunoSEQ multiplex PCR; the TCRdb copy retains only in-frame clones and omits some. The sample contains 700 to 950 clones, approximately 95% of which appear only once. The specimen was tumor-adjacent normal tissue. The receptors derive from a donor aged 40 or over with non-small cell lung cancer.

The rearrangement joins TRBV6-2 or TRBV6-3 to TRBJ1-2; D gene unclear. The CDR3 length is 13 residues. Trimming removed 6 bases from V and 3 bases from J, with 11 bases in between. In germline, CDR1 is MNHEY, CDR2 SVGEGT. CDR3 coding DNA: TGTGCCAGCAGCTCCCTGGGCGACTATGGCTACACCTTC. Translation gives CASSSLGDYGYTF.

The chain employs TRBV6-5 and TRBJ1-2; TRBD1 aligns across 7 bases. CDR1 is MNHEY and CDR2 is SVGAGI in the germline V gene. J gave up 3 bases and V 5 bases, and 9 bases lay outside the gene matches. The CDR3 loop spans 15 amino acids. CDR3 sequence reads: CASSQTGQGYYGYTF. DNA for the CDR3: TGTGCCAGCAGTCAGACAGGGCAGGGATACTATGGCTACACCTTC.

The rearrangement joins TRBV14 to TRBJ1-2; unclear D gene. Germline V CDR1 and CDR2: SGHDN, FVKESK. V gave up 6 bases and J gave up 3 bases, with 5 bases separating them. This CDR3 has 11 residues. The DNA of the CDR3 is TGTGCCAGCAGACGGGACTATGGCTACACCTTC. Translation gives CASRRDYGYTF.

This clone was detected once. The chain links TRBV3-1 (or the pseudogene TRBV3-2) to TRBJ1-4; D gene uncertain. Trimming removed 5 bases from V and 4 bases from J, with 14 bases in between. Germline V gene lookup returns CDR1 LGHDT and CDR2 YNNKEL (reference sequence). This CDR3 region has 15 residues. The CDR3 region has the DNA TGTGCCAGCAGCGTTCGACCGGCGGGTAATGAAAAACTGTTTTTT. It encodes CASSVRPAGNEKLFF.

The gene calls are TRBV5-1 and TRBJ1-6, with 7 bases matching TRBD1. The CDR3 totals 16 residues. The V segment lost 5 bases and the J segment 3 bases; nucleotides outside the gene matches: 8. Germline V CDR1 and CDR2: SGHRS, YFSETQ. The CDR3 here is CASSTGTEVYNSPLHF. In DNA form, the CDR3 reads TGCGCCAGCAGTACCGGGACAGAGGTCTATAATTCACCCCTCCACTTT.

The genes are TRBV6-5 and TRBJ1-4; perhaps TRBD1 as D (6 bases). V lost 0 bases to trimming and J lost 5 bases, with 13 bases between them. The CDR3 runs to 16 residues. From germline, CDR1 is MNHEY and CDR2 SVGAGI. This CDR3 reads CASSYSSGGGNEKLFF. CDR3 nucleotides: TGTGCCAGCAGTTACTCGAGTGGGGGCGGGAATGAAAAACTGTTTTTT.

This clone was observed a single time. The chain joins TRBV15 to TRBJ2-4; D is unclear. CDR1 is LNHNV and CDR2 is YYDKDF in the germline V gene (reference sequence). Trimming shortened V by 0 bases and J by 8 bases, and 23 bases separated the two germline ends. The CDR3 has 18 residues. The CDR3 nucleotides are TGTGCCACCAGCAGAGATAGGCAGGCCTGGTCTTCTGGAGACATTCAGTACTTC. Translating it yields CATSRDRQAWSSGDIQYF.

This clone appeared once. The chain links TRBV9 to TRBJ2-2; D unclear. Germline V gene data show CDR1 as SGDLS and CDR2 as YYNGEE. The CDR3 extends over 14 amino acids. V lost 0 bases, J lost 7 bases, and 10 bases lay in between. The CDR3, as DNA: TGTGCCAGCAGCGTAGCACAAGTTGGCGGGGAGCTGTTTTTT. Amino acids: CASSVAQVGGELFF.

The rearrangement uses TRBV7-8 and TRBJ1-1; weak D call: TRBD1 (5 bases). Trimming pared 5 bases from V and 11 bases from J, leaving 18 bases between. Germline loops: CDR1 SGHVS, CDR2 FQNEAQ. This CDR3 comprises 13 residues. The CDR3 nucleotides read TGTGCCAGCAGCGGCAGGGAGTTGGGCGTCGCTTTCTTT. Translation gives CASSGRELGVAFF. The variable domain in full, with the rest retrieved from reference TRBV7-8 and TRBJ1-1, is GAGVSQSPRYKVAKRGQDVALRCDPISGHVSLFWYQQALGQGPEFLTYFQNEAQLDKSGLPSDRFFAERPEGSVSTLKIQRTQQEDSAVYLCASSGRELGVAFFGQGTRLTVV.

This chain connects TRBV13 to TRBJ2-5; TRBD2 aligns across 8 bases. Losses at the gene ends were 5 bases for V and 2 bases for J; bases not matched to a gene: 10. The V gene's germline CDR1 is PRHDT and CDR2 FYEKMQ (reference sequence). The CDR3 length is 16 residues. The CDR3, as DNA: TGTGCCAGCAGCCTCCCGGGAGAGCGGGAGCAAGAGACCCAGTACTTC. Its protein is CASSLPGEREQETQYF.

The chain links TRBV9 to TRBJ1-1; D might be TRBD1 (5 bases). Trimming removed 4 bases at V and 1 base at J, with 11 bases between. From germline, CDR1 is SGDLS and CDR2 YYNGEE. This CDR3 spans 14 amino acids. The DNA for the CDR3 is TGTGCCAGCAGCCCTCAGGGCACGAACACTGAAGCTTTCTTT. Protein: CASSPQGTNTEAFF. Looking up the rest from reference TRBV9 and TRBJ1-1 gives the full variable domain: DSGVTQTPKHLITATGQRVTLRCSPRSGDLSVYWYQQSLDQGLQFLIQYYNGEERAKGNILERFSAQQFPDLHSELNLSSLELGDSALYFCASSPQGTNTEAFFGQGTRLTVV.

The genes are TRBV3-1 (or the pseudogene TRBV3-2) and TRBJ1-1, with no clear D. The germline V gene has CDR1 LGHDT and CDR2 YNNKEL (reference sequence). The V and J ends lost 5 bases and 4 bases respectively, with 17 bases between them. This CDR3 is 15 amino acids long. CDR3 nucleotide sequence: TGTGCCAGCAGCTGCCTGCCTCCAATTCGCACTGAAGCTTTCTTT. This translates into CASSCLPPIRTEAFF.

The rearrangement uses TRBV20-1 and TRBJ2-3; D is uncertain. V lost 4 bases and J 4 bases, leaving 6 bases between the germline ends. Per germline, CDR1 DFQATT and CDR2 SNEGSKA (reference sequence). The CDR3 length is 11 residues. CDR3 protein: CSANKADTQYF. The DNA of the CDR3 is TGCAGTGCTAATAAAGCAGATACGCAGTATTTT.

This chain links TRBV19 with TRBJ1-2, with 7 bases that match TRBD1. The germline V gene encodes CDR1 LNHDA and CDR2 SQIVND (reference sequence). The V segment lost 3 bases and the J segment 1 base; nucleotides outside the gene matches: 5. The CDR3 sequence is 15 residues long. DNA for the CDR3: TGTGCCAGTAGTATGGGACAGAGAAGTAACTATGGCTACACCTTC. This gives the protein CASSMGQRSNYGYTF.

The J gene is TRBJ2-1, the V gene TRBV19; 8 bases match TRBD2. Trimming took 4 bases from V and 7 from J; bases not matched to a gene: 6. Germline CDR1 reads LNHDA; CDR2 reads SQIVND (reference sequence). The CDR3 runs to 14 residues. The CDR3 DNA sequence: TGTGCCAGTAGTAACACGGGGGGGATGAATGAGCAGTTCTTC. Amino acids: CASSNTGGMNEQFF.

In DNA, the CDR3 is TGTGCCAGCAGTATACAGTCTGGAAACACCATATATTTT. Translation gives CASSIQSGNTIYF. V usage is TRBV12-3 or TRBV12-4 and J usage is TRBJ1-3; D is ambiguous. This CDR3 region has 13 residues. Trimming took off 5 bases at V and 1 base at J, with 6 bases between the two ends.